Described below is a single TCR beta chain sequence and its context. The method was immunoSEQ multiplex PCR; TCRdb's version includes in-frame clones alone and lacks a portion of them. There are roughly 60,000 clones in the sample; more than 90% occur only once, and more than 1.2% lies in the top ten. This entry is derived from a study of T cell changes during pregnancy in multiple sclerosis. CDR3 length: 23 amino acids. The germline gives CDR1 LGHNA, CDR2 YNFKEQ. J gave up 0 bases and V 2 bases, and 21 bases lay outside the gene matches. The chain recombines TRBV4-2 with TRBJ2-3; 12 bases agree with TRBD2. Sequencing used peripheral blood, obtained in the second trimester of pregnancy. This TCR was recovered from a female donor with multiple sclerosis, enrolled in a pregnancy study. The CDR3 DNA reads as TGTGCCAGCAGCCAAATTCGGTATTGGACTAGCGGGATTAACACCCCTAGCACAGATACGCAGTATTTT. It specifies CASSQIRYWTSGINTPSTDTQYF.